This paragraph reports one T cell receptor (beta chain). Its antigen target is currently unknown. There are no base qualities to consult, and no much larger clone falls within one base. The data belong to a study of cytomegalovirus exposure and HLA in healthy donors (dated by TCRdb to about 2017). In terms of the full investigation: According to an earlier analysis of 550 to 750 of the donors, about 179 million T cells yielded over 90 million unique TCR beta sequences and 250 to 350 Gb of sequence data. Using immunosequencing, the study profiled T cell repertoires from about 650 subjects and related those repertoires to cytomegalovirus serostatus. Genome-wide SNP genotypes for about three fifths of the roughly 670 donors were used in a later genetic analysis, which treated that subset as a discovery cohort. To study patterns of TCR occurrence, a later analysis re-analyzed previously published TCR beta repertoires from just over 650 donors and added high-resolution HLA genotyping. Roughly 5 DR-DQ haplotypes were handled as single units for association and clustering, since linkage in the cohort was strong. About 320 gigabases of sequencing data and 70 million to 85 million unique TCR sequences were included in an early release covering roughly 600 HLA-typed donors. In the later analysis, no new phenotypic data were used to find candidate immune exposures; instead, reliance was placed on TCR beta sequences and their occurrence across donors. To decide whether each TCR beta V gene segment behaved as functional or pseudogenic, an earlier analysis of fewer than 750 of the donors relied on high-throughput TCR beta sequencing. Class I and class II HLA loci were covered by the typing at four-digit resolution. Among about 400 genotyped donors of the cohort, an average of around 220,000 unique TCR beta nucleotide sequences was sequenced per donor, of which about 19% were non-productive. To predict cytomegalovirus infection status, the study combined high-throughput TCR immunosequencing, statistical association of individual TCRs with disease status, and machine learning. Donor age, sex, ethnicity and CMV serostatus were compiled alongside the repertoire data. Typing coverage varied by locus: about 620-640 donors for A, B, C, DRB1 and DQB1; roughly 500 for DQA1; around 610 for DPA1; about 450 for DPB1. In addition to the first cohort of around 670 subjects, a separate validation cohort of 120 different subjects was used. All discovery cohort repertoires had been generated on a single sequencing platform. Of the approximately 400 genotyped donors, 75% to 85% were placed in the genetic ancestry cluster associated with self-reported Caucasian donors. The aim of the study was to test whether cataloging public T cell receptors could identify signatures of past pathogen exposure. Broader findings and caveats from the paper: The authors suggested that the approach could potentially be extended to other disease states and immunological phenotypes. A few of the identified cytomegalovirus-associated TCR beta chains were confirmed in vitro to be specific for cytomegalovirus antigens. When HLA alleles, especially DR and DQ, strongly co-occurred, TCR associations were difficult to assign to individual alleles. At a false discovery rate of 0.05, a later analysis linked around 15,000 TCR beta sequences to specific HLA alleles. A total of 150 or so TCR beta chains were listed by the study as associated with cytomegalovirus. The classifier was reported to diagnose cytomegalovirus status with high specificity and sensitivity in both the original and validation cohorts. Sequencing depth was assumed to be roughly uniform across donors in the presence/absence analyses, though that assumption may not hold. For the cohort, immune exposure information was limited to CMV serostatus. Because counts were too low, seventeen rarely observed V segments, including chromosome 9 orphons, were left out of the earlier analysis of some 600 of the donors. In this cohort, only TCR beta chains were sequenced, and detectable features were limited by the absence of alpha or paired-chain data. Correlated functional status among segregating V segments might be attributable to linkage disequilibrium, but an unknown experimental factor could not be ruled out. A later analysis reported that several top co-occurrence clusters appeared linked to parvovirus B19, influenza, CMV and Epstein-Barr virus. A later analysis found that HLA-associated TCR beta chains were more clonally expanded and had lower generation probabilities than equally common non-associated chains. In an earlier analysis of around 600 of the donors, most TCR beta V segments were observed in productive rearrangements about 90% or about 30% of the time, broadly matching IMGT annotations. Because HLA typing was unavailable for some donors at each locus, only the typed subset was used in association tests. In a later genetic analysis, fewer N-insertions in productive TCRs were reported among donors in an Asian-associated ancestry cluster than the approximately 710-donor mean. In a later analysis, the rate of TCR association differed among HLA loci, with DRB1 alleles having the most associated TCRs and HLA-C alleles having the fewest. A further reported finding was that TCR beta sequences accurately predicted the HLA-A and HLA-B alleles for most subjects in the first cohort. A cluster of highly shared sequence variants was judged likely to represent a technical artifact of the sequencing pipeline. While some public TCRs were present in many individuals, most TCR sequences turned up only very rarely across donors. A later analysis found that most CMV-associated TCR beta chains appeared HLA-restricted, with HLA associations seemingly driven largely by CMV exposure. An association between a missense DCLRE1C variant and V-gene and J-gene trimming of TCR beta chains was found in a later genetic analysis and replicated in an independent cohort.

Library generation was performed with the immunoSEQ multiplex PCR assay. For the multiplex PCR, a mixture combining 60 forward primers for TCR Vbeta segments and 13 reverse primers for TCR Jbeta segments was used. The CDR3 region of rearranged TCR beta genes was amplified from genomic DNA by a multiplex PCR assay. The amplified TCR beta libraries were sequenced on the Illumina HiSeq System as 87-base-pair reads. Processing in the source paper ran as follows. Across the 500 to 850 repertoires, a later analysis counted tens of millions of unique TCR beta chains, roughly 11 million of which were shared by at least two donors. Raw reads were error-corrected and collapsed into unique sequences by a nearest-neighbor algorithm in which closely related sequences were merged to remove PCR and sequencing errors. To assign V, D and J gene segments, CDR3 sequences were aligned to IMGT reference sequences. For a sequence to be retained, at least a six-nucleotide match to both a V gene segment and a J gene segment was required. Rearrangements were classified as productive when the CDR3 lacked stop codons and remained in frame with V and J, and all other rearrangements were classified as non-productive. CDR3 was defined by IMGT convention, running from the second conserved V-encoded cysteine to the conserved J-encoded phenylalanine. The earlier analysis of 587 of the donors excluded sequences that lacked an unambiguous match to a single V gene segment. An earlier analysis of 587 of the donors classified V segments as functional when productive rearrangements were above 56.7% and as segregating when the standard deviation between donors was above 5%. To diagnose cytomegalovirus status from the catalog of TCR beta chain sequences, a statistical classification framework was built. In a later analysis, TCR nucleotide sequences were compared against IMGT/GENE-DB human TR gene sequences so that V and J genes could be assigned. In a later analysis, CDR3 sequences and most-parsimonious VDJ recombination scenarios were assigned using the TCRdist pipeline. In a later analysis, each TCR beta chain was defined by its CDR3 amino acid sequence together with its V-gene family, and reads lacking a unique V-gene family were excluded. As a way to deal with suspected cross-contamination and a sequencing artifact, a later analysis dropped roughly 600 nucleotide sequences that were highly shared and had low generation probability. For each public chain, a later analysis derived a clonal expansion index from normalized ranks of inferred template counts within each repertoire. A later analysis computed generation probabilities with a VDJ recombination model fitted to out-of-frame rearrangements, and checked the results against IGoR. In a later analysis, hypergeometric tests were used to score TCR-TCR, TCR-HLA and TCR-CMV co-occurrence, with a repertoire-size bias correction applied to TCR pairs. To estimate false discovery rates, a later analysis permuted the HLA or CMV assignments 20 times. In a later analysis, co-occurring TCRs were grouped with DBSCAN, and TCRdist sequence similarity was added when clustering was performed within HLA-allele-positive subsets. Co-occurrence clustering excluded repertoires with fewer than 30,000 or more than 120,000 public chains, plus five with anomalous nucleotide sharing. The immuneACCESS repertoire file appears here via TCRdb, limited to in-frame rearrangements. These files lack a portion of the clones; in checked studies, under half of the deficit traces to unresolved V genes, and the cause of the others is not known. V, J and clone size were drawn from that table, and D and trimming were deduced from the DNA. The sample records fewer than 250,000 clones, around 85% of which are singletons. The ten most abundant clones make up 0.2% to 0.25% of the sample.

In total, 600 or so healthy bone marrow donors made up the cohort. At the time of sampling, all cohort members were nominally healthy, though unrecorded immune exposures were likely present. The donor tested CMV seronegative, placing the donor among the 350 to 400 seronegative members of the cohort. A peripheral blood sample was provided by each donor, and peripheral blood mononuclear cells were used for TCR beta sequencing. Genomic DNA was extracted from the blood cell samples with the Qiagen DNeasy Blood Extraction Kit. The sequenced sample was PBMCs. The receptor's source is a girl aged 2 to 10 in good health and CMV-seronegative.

CDR3 reads: CASSYLDRGDTEAFF. The nucleotide sequence is TGTGCCAGCAGCTACCTGGACAGGGGGGACACTGAAGCTTTCTTT. The chain is encoded by TRBV7-9 joined to TRBJ1-1, and 10 junctional nucleotides match TRBD1. Per the germline V gene (reference sequence), SEHNR is the CDR1 and FQNEAQ is the CDR2. Counted from cysteine to phenylalanine, this CDR3 has 15 amino acids. Only the CDR3 DNA is retained, 45 bases long and in frame from the first base. Ends trimmed: V by 4 bases, J by 3 bases; bases unmatched to a gene: 5. The full variable domain, completed from the reference TRBV7-9 and TRBJ1-1 proteins outside the CDR3, reads DTGVSQNPRHKITKRGQNVTFRCDPISEHNRLYWYRQTLGQGPEFLTYFQNEAQLEKSRLLSDRFSAERPKGSFSTLEIQRTEQGDSAMYLCASSYLDRGDTEAFFGQGTRLTVV.